The source of this T cell receptor (beta chain) is a study of shared T cell receptors in the human thymus. Per the germline V gene, CDR1 is LGHNA and CDR2 is YSLEER. V gave up 1 base and J gave up 6 bases, with 7 bases separating them. This CDR3 has 13 amino acids. This table comes from immunoSEQ multiplex PCR, and its TCRdb copy is limited to in-frame clones, with some not included. This table holds about 660,000 clones, roughly 90% found once. The data also belong to a second study, concerning human thymus T cells.

The V gene is TRBV4-3, the J gene TRBJ2-1; no definite D call. The sample was thymocytes. The clonotype comes from a boy younger than two with a congenital heart defect. In DNA, the CDR3 is TGCGCCAGCAGCCAAGTATTGAGCAATGAGCAGTTCTTC. Translation gives CASSQVLSNEQFF.